This T cell receptor (beta chain) is from a study of T cells in Graves' hyperthyroidism and ophthalmopathy. Study outcomes and limitations: Stable hyperthyroidism was separated from ophthalmopathy by a model based on 13 V-J features.

There were TCR beta CDR3 regions amplified from RNA transcripts. HTBI primers were used for first-round RT-PCR of the TCR CDR3. TCRdb re-called the multiplex PCR reads with MiXCR, one entry per CDR3 protein. The sample holds about 580,000 distinct CDR3 sequences, approximately 15% seen once. To note about this clonotype: Its antigen is unknown.

Per the germline V gene, CDR1 is LNHDA and CDR2 is SQIVND (reference sequence). The CDR3 covers 14 residues. V was clipped by 6 bases and J by 3 bases, with 15 bases between them. The rearrangement joins TRBV19 to TRBJ2-7; maybe TRBD2 (6 bases). What was sequenced was blood. This clonotype was obtained from a woman aged 25 to 39 with Graves' hyperthyroidism that later progressed to Graves' ophthalmopathy. The CDR3 nucleotides are TGTGCCAGTAGCTCCCCGGGACTCTACTACGAGCAGTACTTC. Translating it yields CASSSPGLYYEQYF. Full variable domain (rest looked up from reference TRBV19 and TRBJ2-7): DGGITQSPKYLFRKEGQNVTLSCEQNLNHDAMYWYRQDPGQGLRLIYYSQIVNDFQKGDIAEGYSVSREKKESFPLTVTSAQKNPTAFYLCASSSPGLYYEQYFGPGTRLTVT.